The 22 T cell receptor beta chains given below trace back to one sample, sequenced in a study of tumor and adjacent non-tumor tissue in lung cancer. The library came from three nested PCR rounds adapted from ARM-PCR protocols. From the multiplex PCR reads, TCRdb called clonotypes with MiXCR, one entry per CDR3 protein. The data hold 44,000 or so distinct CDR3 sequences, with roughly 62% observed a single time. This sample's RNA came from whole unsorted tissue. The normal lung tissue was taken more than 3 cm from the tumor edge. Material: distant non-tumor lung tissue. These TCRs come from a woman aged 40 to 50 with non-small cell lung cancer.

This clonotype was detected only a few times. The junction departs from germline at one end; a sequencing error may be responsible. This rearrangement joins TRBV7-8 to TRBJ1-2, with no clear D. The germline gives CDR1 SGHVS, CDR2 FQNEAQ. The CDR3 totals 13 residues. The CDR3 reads CASSIAENYGYTF. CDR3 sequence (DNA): TGCGCCAGCAGCATCGCAGAAAACTATGGCTACACCTTC.

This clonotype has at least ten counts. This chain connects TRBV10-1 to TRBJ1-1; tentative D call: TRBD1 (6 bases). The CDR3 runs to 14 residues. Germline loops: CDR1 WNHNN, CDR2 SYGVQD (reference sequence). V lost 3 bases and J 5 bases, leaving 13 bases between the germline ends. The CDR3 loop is CASSDATGTTEAFF. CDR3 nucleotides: TGCGCCAGCAGTGATGCCACAGGGACAACTGAAGCTTTCTTT.

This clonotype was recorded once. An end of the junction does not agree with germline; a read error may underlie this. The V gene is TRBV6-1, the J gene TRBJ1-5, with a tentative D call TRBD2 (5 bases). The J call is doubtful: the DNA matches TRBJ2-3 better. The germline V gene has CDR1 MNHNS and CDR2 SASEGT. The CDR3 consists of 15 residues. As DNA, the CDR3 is TGTGCCAGCGGTGAAAACCCGGGGAGTGGTCAGCCCCAGTATTTT. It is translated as CASGENPGSGQPQYF.

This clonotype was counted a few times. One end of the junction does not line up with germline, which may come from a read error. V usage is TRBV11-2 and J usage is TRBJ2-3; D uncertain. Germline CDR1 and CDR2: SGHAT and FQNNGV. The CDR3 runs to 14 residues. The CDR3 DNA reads TGTGCCAGCAACCCTCTAAGCGCAGCAGATACGCAATATTTT. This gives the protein CASNPLSAADTQYF.

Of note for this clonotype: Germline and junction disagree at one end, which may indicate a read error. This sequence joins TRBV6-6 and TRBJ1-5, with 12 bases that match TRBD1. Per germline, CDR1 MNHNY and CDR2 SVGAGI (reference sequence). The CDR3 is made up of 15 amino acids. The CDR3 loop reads CASSYGTGGIQPQQF. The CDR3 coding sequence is TGTGCCAGCAGTTACGGGACAGGGGGCATTCAGCCCCAGCAGTTT.

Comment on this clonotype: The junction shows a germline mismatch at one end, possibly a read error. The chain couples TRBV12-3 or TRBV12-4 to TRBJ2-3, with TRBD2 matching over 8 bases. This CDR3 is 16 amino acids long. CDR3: CARTSQVLAGFHTQYF. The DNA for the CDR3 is TGTGCCAGGACCTCCCAGGTGTTAGCGGGGTTCCATACACAGTATTTT.

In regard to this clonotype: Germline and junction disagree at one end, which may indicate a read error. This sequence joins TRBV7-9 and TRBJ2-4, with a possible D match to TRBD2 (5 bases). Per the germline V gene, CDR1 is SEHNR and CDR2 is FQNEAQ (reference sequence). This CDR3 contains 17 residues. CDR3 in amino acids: CVSSSSEYGLAKNIHYF. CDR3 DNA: TGTGTCAGCAGCTCCTCCGAGTACGGGCTAGCCAAAAACATTCATTACTTC.

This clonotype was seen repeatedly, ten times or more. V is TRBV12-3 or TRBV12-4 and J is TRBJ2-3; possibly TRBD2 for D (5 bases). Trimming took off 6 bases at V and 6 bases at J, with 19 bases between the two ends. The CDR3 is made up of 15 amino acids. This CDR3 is CASSRGRVLGDTQYF. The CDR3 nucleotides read TGTGCCAGCAGCCGGGGTCGGGTTCTTGGGGATACGCAGTATTTT.

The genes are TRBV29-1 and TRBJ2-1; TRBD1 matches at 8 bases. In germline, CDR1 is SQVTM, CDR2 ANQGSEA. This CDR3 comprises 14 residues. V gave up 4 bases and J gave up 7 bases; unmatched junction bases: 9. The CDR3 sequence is CSVAVGQVYNEQFF. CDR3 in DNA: TGCAGCGTTGCCGTGGGACAGGTCTATAATGAGCAGTTCTTC.

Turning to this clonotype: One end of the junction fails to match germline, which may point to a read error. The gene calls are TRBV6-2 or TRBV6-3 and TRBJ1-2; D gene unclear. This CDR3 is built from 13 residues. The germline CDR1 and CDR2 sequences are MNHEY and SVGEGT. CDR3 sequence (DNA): TGTGCCAGCAATTTGGACGGCTACTATGGCTACGCCTTC. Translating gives CASNLDGYYGYAF.

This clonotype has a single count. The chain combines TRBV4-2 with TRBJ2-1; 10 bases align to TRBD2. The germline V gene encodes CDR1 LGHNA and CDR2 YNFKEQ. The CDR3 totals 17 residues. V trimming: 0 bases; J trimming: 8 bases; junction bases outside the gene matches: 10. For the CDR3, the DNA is TGTGCCAGCAGCCAAGAGCCTAGCGGGAGCAAATACGATGAGCAGTTCTTC. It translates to CASSQEPSGSKYDEQFF.

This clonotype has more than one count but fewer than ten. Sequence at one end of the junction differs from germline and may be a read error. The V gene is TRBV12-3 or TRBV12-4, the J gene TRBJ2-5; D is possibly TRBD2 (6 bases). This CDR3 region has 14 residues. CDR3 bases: TGTGCCGGCAGGGCGGGACTGCATCAAGAGACCCAGCACTTC. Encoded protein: CAGRAGLHQETQHF.

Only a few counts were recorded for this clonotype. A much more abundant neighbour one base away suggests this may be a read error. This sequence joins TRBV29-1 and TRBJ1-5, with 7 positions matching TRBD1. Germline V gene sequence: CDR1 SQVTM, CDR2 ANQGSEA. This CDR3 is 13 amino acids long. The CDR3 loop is CSVTDRDSQSQHF. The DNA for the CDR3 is TGCAGCGTTACCGACAGGGATTCTCAGTCCCAGCATTTT.

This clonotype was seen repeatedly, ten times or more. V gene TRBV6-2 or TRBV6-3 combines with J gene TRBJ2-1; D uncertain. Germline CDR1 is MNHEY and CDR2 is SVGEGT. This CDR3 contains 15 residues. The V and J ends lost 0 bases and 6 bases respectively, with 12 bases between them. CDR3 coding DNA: TGTGCCAGCAGTTACTCCTGGGCTACCCCCAATGAGCAGTTCTTC. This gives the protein CASSYSWATPNEQFF.

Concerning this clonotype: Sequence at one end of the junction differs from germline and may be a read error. CDR3 amino acids: CARAGRHYNEHFF. In DNA, the CDR3 is TGCGCCCGAGCGGGACGTCACTACAATGAGCACTTCTTC. The chain links TRBV5-1 to TRBJ2-1, with TRBD2 matching 7 bases. The germline gives CDR1 SGHRS, CDR2 YFSETQ. This CDR3 comprises 13 residues.

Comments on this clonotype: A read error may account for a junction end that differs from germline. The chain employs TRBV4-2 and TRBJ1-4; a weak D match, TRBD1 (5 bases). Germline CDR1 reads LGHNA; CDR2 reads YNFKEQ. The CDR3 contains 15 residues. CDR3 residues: CASSQGDKGSEKLFF. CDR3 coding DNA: TGTGCCAGCAGCCAGGGAGACAAGGGGTCTGAAAAACTGTTCTTT.

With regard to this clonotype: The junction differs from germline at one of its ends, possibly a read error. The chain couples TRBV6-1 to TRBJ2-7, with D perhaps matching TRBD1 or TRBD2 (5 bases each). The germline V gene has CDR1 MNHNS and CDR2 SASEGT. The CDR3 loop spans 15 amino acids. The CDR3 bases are TGTGCCAGCAGTGAAGCTACGGGTTCTTGGGACGAGCGGTATTTC. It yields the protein CASSEATGSWDERYF.

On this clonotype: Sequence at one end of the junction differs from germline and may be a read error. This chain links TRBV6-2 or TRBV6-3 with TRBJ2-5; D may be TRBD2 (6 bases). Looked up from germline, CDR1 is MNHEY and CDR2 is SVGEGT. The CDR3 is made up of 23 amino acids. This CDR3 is CDSSYWFRRDPRERAGSQETQYF. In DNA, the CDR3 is TGTGACAGCAGTTATTGGTTCCGACGGGATCCTAGAGAGCGGGCCGGGAGCCAAGAGACCCAGTACTTC.

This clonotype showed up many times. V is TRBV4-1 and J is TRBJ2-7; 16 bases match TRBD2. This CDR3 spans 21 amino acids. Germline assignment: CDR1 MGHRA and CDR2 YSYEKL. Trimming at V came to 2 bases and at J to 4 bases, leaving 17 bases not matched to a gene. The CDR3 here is CASSQPQRGTSGRAERYEQYF. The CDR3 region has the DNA TGCGCCAGCAGCCAACCTCAACGGGGGACTAGCGGGAGGGCCGAGCGGTACGAGCAGTACTTC.

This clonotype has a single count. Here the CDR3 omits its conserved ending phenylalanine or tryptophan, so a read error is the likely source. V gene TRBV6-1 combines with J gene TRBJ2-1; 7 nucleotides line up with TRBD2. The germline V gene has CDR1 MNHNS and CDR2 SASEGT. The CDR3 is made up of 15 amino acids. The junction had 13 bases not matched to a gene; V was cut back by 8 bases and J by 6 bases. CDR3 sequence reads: CASCLLPSGRNEQFS. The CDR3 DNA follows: TGTGCCAGCTGCCTTTTACCTAGCGGCCGCAATGAGCAGTTCTCC.

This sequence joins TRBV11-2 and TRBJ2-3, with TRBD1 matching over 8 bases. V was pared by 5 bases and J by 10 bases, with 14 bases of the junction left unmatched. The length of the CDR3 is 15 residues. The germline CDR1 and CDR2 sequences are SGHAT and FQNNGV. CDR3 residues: CASSPLSGGTDAQYF. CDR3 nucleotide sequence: TGTGCCAGCAGCCCACTCTCAGGGGGCACGGATGCGCAGTATTTT. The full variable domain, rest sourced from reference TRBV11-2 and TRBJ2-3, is EAGVAQSPRYKIIEKRQSVAFWCNPISGHATLYWYQQILGQGPKLLIQFQNNGVVDDSQLPKDRFSAERLKGVDSTLKIQPAKLEDSAVYLCASSPLSGGTDAQYFGPGTRLTVL.

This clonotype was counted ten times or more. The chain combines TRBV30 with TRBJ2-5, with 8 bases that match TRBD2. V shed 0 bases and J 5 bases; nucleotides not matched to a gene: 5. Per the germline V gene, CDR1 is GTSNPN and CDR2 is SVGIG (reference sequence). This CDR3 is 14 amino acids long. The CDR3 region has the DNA TGTGCCTGGAGTGTACGCGGGGGGTGGGAGACCCAGTACTTC. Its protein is CAWSVRGGWETQYF.